Below are 22 T cell receptor beta chains sequenced from a single sample in a study of blood T cell repertoires in COVID-19. Produced via immunoSEQ multiplex PCR; TCRdb's table is partial and in-frame only. The repertoire holds 150,000 or so clones, 85% to 90% seen once, with around 15% in the top ten. The sequencing sample was made of peripheral blood. These receptors all come from a young man with COVID-19, enrolled during active disease.

The V and J genes are TRBV12-3 or TRBV12-4 and TRBJ1-2; 7 bases are shared with TRBD1. The CDR3 runs to 13 residues. The V and J ends lost 5 bases and 2 bases, in that order; junction bases with no gene match: 2. For the CDR3, the DNA is TGTGCCAGCAGTGTAGGGGGCAACTATGGCTACACCTTC. Protein: CASSVGGNYGYTF.

The genes are TRBV30 and TRBJ2-7; the D is unclear. Per germline, CDR1 GTSNPN and CDR2 SVGIG (reference sequence). The CDR3 runs 12 residues. V dropped 3 bases and J dropped 3 bases, with 9 bases sitting between them. CDR3 residues: CAWSLDRYEQYF. The CDR3 bases are TGTGCCTGGAGCTTAGATCGCTACGAGCAGTACTTC.

The CDR3 protein is CASRPVERGETQYF. The CDR3 DNA reads TGTGCCAGCAGACCGGTGGAGCGAGGAGAGACCCAGTACTTC. The chain recombines TRBV27 with TRBJ2-5; D not certain. The length of the CDR3 is 14 residues. Trimming removed 6 bases at V and 4 bases at J, with 15 bases between. Germline V lookup: CDR1 MNHEY, CDR2 SMNVEV (reference sequence).

This clone was seen just once. The chain links TRBV7-8 to TRBJ2-7; 8 bases match TRBD1. Unmatched junction bases numbered 18, after V lost 5 bases and J lost 0 bases. This CDR3 spans 19 amino acids. Per the germline V gene, CDR1 is SGHVS and CDR2 is FQNEAQ. CDR3 DNA: TGTGCCAGCAGCGCCCGACCGGGACAGGTTCCCGCCGACTCCTACGAGCAGTACTTC. It codes for CASSARPGQVPADSYEQYF. Filled out from reference TRBV7-8 and TRBJ2-7, the complete variable domain reads GAGVSQSPRYKVAKRGQDVALRCDPISGHVSLFWYQQALGQGPEFLTYFQNEAQLDKSGLPSDRFFAERPEGSVSTLKIQRTQQEDSAVYLCASSARPGQVPADSYEQYFGPGTRLTVT.

The chain combines TRBV13 with TRBJ2-1; D uncertain. Germline-derived CDR1 and CDR2 are PRHDT and FYEKMQ (reference sequence). CDR3 size: 13 residues. Trimming cost V 0 bases and J 10 bases, with 10 bases left between them. CDR3 sequence (DNA): TGTGCCAGCAGCTTAGGAGGCGGCACGGAGCAGTTCTTC. Translation gives CASSLGGGTEQFF.

V is TRBV24-1 and J is TRBJ2-5, with 10 bases matching TRBD2. Germline-derived CDR1 and CDR2 are KGHDR and SFDVKD. The CDR3 spans 17 residues. The V gene end was trimmed by 9 bases and the J gene end by 1 base; junction bases not matched to a gene: 13. CDR3 sequence: CATGGLAGDRRQETQYF. As DNA, the CDR3 is TGTGCCACCGGGGGGCTAGCGGGAGACCGCCGCCAAGAGACCCAGTACTTC.

This clone has just one count. The chain links TRBV28 to TRBJ1-2; 9 bases agree with TRBD1. CDR3 length: 14 amino acids. V was pared by 5 bases and J by 5 bases, with 6 bases of the junction left unmatched. The germline CDR1 and CDR2 sequences are MDHEN and SYDVKM. In DNA form, the CDR3 reads TGTGCCAGCAGTCCGCCGGGACAGGGATATGGCTACACCTTC. Its translation: CASSPPGQGYGYTF.

The chain couples TRBV7-9 to TRBJ2-3, with D perhaps TRBD1 (6 bases). Trimming took off 1 base at V and 7 bases at J, with 24 bases between the two ends. The CDR3 has 18 residues. Per the germline V gene, CDR1 is SEHNR and CDR2 is FQNEAQ (reference sequence). CDR3 DNA sequence: TGTGCCAGCAGCTTAGTGGGATCGGGGACAACGAGACGTAATACGCAGTATTTT. The encoded protein is CASSLVGSGTTRRNTQYF.

The chain links TRBV6-1 to TRBJ1-2; 8 bases line up with TRBD1. From germline, CDR1 is MNHNS and CDR2 SASEGT. This CDR3 is 15 amino acids long. V shed 1 base, J shed 4 bases, and the junction held 5 bases outside the gene matches. DNA of the CDR3: TGTGCCAGCAGTGAAGTGCAGGGGGCCTTCTATGGCTACACCTTC. Protein sequence: CASSEVQGAFYGYTF.

The J gene is TRBJ2-5, the V gene TRBV18; the D gene is possibly TRBD1 (6 bases). Per germline, CDR1 KGHSH and CDR2 LQKENI. Trimming removed 0 bases at V and 5 bases at J, with 22 bases between. The CDR3 contains 18 residues. CDR3 in DNA: TGTGCCAGCTCACCACCTTCTTTTCTGACAGGCGTCGGGGAGACCCAGTACTTC. This encodes CASSPPSFLTGVGETQYF.

The chain couples TRBV7-3 to TRBJ2-1; TRBD2 matches at 8 bases. Per germline, CDR1 SGHTA and CDR2 FQGTGA. Trimming cost V 3 bases and J 10 bases; bases outside gene matches: 5. The CDR3 totals 13 residues. The CDR3 region is CASSFLTSGEQFF. CDR3 coding DNA: TGTGCCAGCAGCTTCCTCACTAGCGGAGAGCAGTTCTTC.

This clone was recorded only once. This chain uses TRBV12-3 or TRBV12-4 with TRBJ1-1; no reliable D call. V was clipped by 6 bases and J by 2 bases, with 4 bases between them. CDR3 length: 11 residues. The CDR3 region is CASRINTEAFF. DNA for the CDR3: TGTGCCAGCAGAATAAACACTGAAGCTTTCTTT.

V is TRBV4-1 and J is TRBJ1-1; TRBD1 agrees at 7 bases. Germline assignment: CDR1 MGHRA and CDR2 YSYEKL. V lost 3 bases to trimming and J lost 4 bases; unmatched junction nucleotides: 5. CDR3 length equals 14 residues. The CDR3 loop reads CASSHQGGGTEAFF. The CDR3 DNA follows: TGCGCCAGCAGCCATCAGGGGGGTGGCACTGAAGCTTTCTTT.

The gene calls are TRBV10-3 and TRBJ1-1; TRBD1 agrees at 7 bases. Germline V lookup: CDR1 ENHRY, CDR2 SYGVKD. This CDR3 spans 15 amino acids. V shed 0 bases, J shed 1 base, and the junction held 2 bases outside the gene matches. The CDR3 protein is CAISESDRRNTEAFF. The CDR3 DNA reads as TGTGCCATCAGTGAGTCGGACAGGCGGAACACTGAAGCTTTCTTT.

The chain joins TRBV27 to TRBJ1-1, with 12 bases fitting TRBD1. V shed 6 bases and J 0 bases; nucleotides not matched to a gene: 2. This CDR3 contains 15 residues. The germline V gene encodes CDR1 MNHEY and CDR2 SMNVEV (reference sequence). CDR3 DNA sequence: TGTGCCAGCAGGGGACAGGGGGCTTTGAACACTGAAGCTTTCTTT. Protein sequence: CASRGQGALNTEAFF.

The chain is built from TRBV19 and TRBJ2-2; 9 nucleotides line up with TRBD2. V was pared by 5 bases and J by 3 bases, with 4 bases of the junction left unmatched. Germline V lookup: CDR1 LNHDA, CDR2 SQIVND (reference sequence). The CDR3 contains 15 residues. The CDR3 spells CASSLGGRDTGELFF. The CDR3 coding sequence is TGTGCCAGTAGTCTTGGCGGGAGGGACACCGGGGAGCTGTTTTTT. The whole variable domain, filled in from reference TRBV19 and TRBJ2-2, reads DGGITQSPKYLFRKEGQNVTLSCEQNLNHDAMYWYRQDPGQGLRLIYYSQIVNDFQKGDIAEGYSVSREKKESFPLTVTSAQKNPTAFYLCASSLGGRDTGELFFGEGSRLTVL.

This clone is a singleton in its sample. The chain's CDR3 is CASSISGTGAFYEQYF. DNA for the CDR3: TGTGCCAGCAGCATTAGCGGCACAGGGGCCTTCTACGAGCAGTACTTC. This rearrangement joins TRBV7-9 to TRBJ2-7, with TRBD1 as a possible D gene (7 bases). V lost 5 bases and J lost 3, with 20 bases in between. The CDR3 spans 16 residues. The germline V gene has CDR1 SEHNR and CDR2 FQNEAQ (reference sequence).

This clone has just a few counts. This chain connects TRBV28 to TRBJ2-3; weak D call: TRBD2 (6 bases). V lost 9 bases and J lost 2, with 15 bases in between. The germline gives CDR1 MDHEN, CDR2 SYDVKM. The CDR3 sequence is 14 residues long. The CDR3 DNA reads as TGTGCCAGTTCGTTGGAGGGGCACACAGATACGCAGTATTTT. It translates to CASSLEGHTDTQYF.

This clone was seen only once. V and J are TRBV5-1 and TRBJ2-7; TRBD2 matches 13 bases. Germline CDR1 reads SGHRS; CDR2 reads YFSETQ. The V gene end was trimmed by 4 bases and the J gene end by 6 bases; junction bases not matched to a gene: 7. The CDR3 spans 15 residues. The CDR3 reads CASSPQTSGRFEQYF. Here the CDR3 DNA reads TGCGCCAGCAGCCCACAGACTAGCGGGAGGTTCGAGCAGTACTTC.

The CDR3 DNA reads as TGTGCCAGCACCCTTGTCAGGGCGGCTGAAGCTTTCTTT. Encoded protein: CASTLVRAAEAFF. The chain combines TRBV28 with TRBJ1-1; TRBD1 is a possible D gene (5 bases). The ends were cut back, 7 bases at V and 6 bases at J, with 15 bases in the middle. This CDR3 is 13 amino acids long. Germline V gene data show CDR1 as MDHEN and CDR2 as SYDVKM.

V and J are TRBV9 and TRBJ2-2; possible D gene TRBD2, 6 bases. V dropped 3 bases and J dropped 4 bases, with 19 bases sitting between them. Germline loops: CDR1 SGDLS, CDR2 YYNGEE. This CDR3 contains 17 residues. CDR3 loop: CASSDNPGSAGTGELFF. The DNA for the CDR3 is TGTGCCAGCAGCGACAACCCCGGGAGTGCGGGCACCGGGGAGCTGTTTTTT.

The chain joins TRBV30 to TRBJ2-1; tentatively, D is TRBD1 (5 bases). The V end was cut by 2 bases, the J end by 6 bases, with 11 bases between. The CDR3 runs to 13 residues. Germline-derived CDR1 and CDR2 are GTSNPN and SVGIG (reference sequence). The CDR3: CAWSRGQPNEQFF. CDR3 DNA sequence: TGTGCCTGGAGTCGAGGACAACCCAATGAGCAGTTCTTC.